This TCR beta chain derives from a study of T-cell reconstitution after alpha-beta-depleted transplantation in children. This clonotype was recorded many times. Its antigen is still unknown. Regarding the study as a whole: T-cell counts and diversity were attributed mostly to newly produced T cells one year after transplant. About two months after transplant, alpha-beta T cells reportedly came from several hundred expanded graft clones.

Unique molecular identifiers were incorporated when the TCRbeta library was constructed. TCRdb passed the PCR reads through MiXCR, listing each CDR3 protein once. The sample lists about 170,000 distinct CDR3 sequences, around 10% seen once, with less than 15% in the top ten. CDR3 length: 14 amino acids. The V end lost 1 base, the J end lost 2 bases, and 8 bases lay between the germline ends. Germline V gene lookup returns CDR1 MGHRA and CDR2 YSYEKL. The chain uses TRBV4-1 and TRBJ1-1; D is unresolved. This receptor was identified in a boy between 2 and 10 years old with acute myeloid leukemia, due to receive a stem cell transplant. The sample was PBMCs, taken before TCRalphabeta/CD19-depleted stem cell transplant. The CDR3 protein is CASSQAAINTEAFF. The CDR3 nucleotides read TGCGCCAGCAGCCAAGCAGCTATTAACACTGAAGCTTTCTTT.